This T cell receptor (beta chain) originates from a study of blood T cell repertoires in COVID-19. At the level of the study: Samples of COVID-19 (acute and convalescent) were obtained from the United States, Italy and Spain. T cells, B-cell-depleted T cells, or PBMCs supplied cDNA or gDNA.

Germline assignment: CDR1 MNHEY and CDR2 SVGEGT. J lost 5 bases, V lost 2 bases, and 10 bases had no gene match. This CDR3 region has 16 residues. Per the original data handling: Reference gene primer amplification yielded estimated nucleated cell counts. Libraries were prepared by immunoSEQ multiplex PCR; TCRdb keeps only in-frame clonotypes and omits some of them. V and J calls and clone size are as listed in that table; D and trimming were resolved from the DNA. The data show around 230,000 clones, approximately 90% seen once. V gene TRBV6-2 or TRBV6-3 combines with J gene TRBJ2-5; 8 bases are a match to TRBD1. The sample taken for sequencing was peripheral blood. This clonotype originated in a man aged 40-55 years with acute or convalescent COVID-19. CDR3 coding DNA: TGTGCCAGCAGTTACCCCGGACAGGGAGGAACGGAGACCCAGTACTTC. This translates into CASSYPGQGGTETQYF.